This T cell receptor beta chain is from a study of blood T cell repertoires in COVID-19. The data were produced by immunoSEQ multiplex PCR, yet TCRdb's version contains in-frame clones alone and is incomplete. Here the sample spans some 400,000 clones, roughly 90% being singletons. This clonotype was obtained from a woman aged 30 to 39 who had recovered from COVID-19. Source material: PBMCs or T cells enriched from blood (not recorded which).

The CDR3 loop reads CASSVYRGGTEAFF. The DNA of the CDR3 is TGCGCCAGCAGCGTATACAGGGGTGGCACTGAAGCTTTCTTT. The rearrangement uses TRBV5-1 and TRBJ1-1; 7 bases line up with TRBD1. Trimming cost V 4 bases and J 4 bases; bases outside gene matches: 7. The CDR3 runs 14 residues. Germline V gene data show CDR1 as SGHRS and CDR2 as YFSETQ.